This T cell receptor (beta chain) was profiled in a study of Ad26.COV2.S vaccination and SARS-CoV-2 variants. Study context: Trial arm assignment for the donor was COV1001 Ad26.COV2.S. Study-wide points: With respect to non-spike TCR breadth, vaccine and placebo recipients were similar.

Here immunoSEQ multiplex PCR was the method, and the copy in TCRdb shows in-frame clones only, minus some. The sample holds about 280,000 clones, approximately 87% seen once. Trimming stripped 5 bases from V and 4 bases from J, with 17 bases between. The CDR3 runs to 15 residues. Looked up from germline, CDR1 is LNHDA and CDR2 is SQIVND (reference sequence). Treatment noted: roughly 20 received Ad26.COV2.S at low or high dose, single or two shots; about 5 received placebo; per-sample allocation not given. Specimens were obtained on day 63 following the first vaccine or placebo injection. An 18-55-year-old adult in Boston served as donor. In its sample, this clone was seen many times. What it binds is not known.

The sequence came from a person aged 18 to 65 who received the Ad26.COV2.S COVID-19 vaccine or a placebo. The chain has TRBV19 and TRBJ1-1; weak D call: TRBD1 (6 bases). The sequencing here drew on peripheral blood, taken in a trial of Ad26.COV2.S vaccine versus placebo. The CDR3 DNA follows: TGTGCCAGTAGTCCCCAGATGGGGGCGGCCACTGAAGCTTTCTTT. This sequence encodes CASSPQMGAATEAFF.